This entry is about one T cell receptor (beta chain). This clonotype was observed many times. The target of this receptor is not known. Per-nucleotide qualities are absent, and no much larger clonotype sits a single base away. Patients with ophthalmopathy had moderately to severely active disease, with a Clinical Activity Score of 3 or more, a NOSPECS grade of 4 or more, and a disease duration of less than 3 months. Anyone with other autoimmune diseases, uncontrolled infections, pregnancy or lactation was excluded from the study. Clinical symptoms, serum thyroxine, TRAb, thyroid ultrasound and orbital computed tomography were used for diagnosis. Using Ficoll-Paque density gradient centrifugation, PBMCs were isolated from less than 11 ml of fresh peripheral blood. Trizol reagent was used to extract the total RNA, and its quality was then checked on an Agilent 2100 Bioanalyzer. The data are from a study of Graves' ophthalmopathy and Graves' hyperthyroidism (dated by TCRdb to between 2017 and 2018). Some background on the complete study: Peripheral blood was collected before any treatment was given, at the time of initial diagnosis. The study used signatures of the TCR beta repertoire to tell Graves' ophthalmopathy apart from Graves' hyperthyroidism and to predict which patients would progress to ophthalmopathy. In total, some 140 blood samples were TCR-sequenced: 43 ophthalmopathy, approximately 80 hyperthyroidism and some 17 hyperthyroidism-to-ophthalmopathy patients. A discovery set of about a hundred patients (more than 40 ophthalmopathy, 57 stable hyperthyroidism) was enrolled to explore V-J signatures distinguishing ophthalmopathy from hyperthyroidism. An independent validation cohort comprised roughly 20 hyperthyroidism patients and about 16 patients who later progressed from hyperthyroidism to ophthalmopathy. In a handful of hyperthyroidism patients, the T-cell repertoires found in thyroid tissue were compared with those found in blood. Once sampling was done, hyperthyroidism patients were given methimazole at a starting dose of 30 mg daily, while ophthalmopathy patients were given high-dose intravenous methylprednisolone. Beyond this particular receptor, the publication reports: Sample size was not predetermined statistically, and investigators were not blinded to group allocation. Most of the expanded thyroid clonotypes with a frequency above 0.001 were also detected in blood, and it was suggested that the thyroid immune response may be reflected by blood repertoires. Ophthalmopathy was separated from stable hyperthyroidism by the 13-signature model with more than 85% sensitivity and 81.08% specificity in cross-validation and with 80%/75% in the test set. In validation, the model predicted ophthalmopathy progression with about 64% sensitivity and roughly 72% specificity; roughly eleven predicted patients were CT-confirmed with GO in a median of approximately six months.

V loses 3 bases of germline sequence and J loses 5 bases, and the interval between the two ends is 19 bases. The CDR3 contains 16 residues, cysteine and phenylalanine counted. Kept here is only the CDR3 DNA, which spans 48 bases and is read in frame from base 1. CDR1 and CDR2 are drawn from the germline V gene (reference sequence): SEHNR, FQNEAQ. For repertoire sequencing, TCR beta CDR3 regions were amplified from RNA transcripts. The first round was an RT-PCR using HTBI primers with the Qiagen OneStep RT-PCR kit, and this first round was followed by a second-round multiplex PCR, then size selection and purification. Libraries were sequenced on an Illumina HiSeq2000 using paired-end 100 bp reads. The study's own analysis went as follows. Reads were processed with SOAPnuke, discarding reads with adapters, uncalled bases, mean Phred below 15, or no exact constant-primer or identifier match. COPE v1.2.5 was used to merge the high-quality paired reads. Each unique nucleotide sequence was defined as a clonotype, and clonotypes were aligned to IMGT TRB V, D and J references with MiTCR v1.1. Analysis was restricted to V-J combinations with a frequency above 0.0001, which covered about 99% of repertoires. A TCR clonal expansion and chaos score per V-J combination was defined as the ratio of F50 clonal expansion to chaos observed in the TCRdist matrix. Welch's t-statistics and random forest were used to narrow the features down to around 12 V-J combinations, which were then fed into a naive Bayes classifier. The similarity between thyroid and blood repertoires was quantified using the Morisita-Horn index. In-frame beta chains were kept once TCRdb had trimmed the public reads at Q25 with fastp and called clones with MiXCR. CDR3 protein sequences are deduplicated, and each keeps its most common genes and DNA. The V and J calls reflect TCRdb's pipeline rather than the authors' work. The sample records hundreds of thousands of distinct CDR3 sequences, 40% of which are singletons. The ten largest clones add up to 40% to 45% of the sample.

The specimen was peripheral blood. The receptor comes from an adult man with Graves' ophthalmopathy. The rearranged chain carries TRBV7-9 and TRBJ1-2; 6 matching bases give a weak D call of TRBD1. The CDR3 protein: CASSFLPGGRMYGYTF. The DNA sequence follows: TGTGCCAGCAGCTTCCTGCCGGGGGGGCGTATGTATGGCTACACCTTC.